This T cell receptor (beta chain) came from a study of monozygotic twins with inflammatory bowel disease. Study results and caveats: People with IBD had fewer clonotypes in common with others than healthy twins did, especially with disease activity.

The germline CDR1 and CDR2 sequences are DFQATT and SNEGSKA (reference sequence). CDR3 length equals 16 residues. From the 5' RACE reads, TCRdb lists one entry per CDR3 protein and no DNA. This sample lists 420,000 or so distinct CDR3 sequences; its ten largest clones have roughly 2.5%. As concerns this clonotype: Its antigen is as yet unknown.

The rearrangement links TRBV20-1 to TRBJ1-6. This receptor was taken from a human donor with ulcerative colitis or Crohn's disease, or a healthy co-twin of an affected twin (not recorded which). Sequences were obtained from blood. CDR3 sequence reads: CSAREKSRQENSPLHF.